A selection of T cell receptor beta chains follows, all from one sample in a study of T cells in localized non-small cell lung cancer. Some clones are missing from TCRdb's copy, which holds only in-frame ones; the method was immunoSEQ multiplex PCR. Of 1,200 to 1,500 clones in the sample, less than 30% are singletons; the top ten hold approximately 8%. The material sequenced was normal lung tissue next to the tumor, taken before any cancer treatment. The receptors originated from a man aged 18 to 49 with stage II lung adenocarcinoma. Each CDR3 is given with its conserved first and last residue. A D gene is named only where the DNA matches it firmly.

TRBJ2-3	14	TRBV12-5	TRBD2	CASAIGGADDTQYF
TRBJ2-5	16	TRBV11-3	TRBD2	CASRTPLAGDQETQYF
TRBJ1-1	15	TRBV11-3	NA	CASSLDGSRGSEAFF
TRBJ2-7	15	TRBV9	TRBD1	CASRTDRGLSYEQYF
TRBJ1-2	16	TRBV6-8	NA	CASSIPPLRSDYGYTF
TRBJ2-5	13	TRBV18	NA	CASSPMGKETQYF
TRBJ2-2	15	TRBV11-3	TRBD1	CASSSGTASTGELFF
TRBJ1-1	15	TRBV28	NA	CASSSVNRPFSEAFF
TRBJ2-5	15	TRBV6-8	TRBD2	CASRDRGGIQETQYF
TRBJ2-1	15	TRBV11-3	TRBD1	CASSFRDRGHDEQFF
TRBJ1-2	14	TRBV6-8	TRBD1	CASSYQDTGGGYTF
TRBJ2-3	14	TRBV11-3	TRBD1	CASSLDQGADTQYF
TRBJ1-5	15	TRBV19	TRBD1	CASAGGQGPGQPQHF
TRBJ2-7	13	TRBV29-1	TRBD2	CSHLAGGLGEQYF
TRBJ2-7	15	TRBV11-3	NA	CASSSRDWGSYEQYF
TRBJ1-6	16	TRBV28	TRBD1	CASSPTGVPWGSPLHF
TRBJ2-2	18	TRBV9	TRBD2	CASSPWLAGGPGTGELFF
TRBJ2-3	12	TRBV30	NA	CAWSVRMDTQYF
TRBJ2-3	15	TRBV9	NA	CASSPVAASTDTQYF
TRBJ2-6	15	TRBV6-8	NA	CASSPGLIGANVLTF
TRBJ2-4	15	TRBV12-5	TRBD2	CASGLGLAGTNIQYF
TRBJ1-1	13	TRBV18	NA	CASSRDVNTEAFF
TRBJ1-2	13	TRBV6-8	TRBD1	CASRQGQGHGYTF
TRBJ2-3	13	TRBV9	NA	CASSVGPTDTQYF